A selection of T cell receptor beta chains follows, all from one sample in a study of T cell repertoires in cytomegalovirus infection. These receptors have no identified antigens. Via MiXCR, TCRdb re-called the reads, giving one row per CDR3 protein. The sample carries hundreds of thousands of distinct CDR3 sequences, around 30% recorded once. The input for sequencing was cultured PBMCs, taken from culture after CMV antigen stimulation. The receptor source for this set is a human donor in good health (CMV status not recorded). Some clones in this sample may be carry-over from other donors' samples. Both conserved end residues are part of each CDR3. The D gene is left open where the match is weak. Size tells how often a clone was seen (once, few, many) or the class of an expanded clone, and some rows leave it out.

J gene: TRBJ2-1
D gene: NA
V gene: TRBV4-3
clone size: NA
CDR3 DNA: TGCGCCAGCAGCCAAGATCGAGGCTTGCAGTTCTTC
CDR3 protein: CASSQDRGLQFF

J gene: TRBJ2-5
D gene: NA
V gene: TRBV6-6
clone size: NA
CDR3 DNA: TGTGCCAGCAGTTTGCAGAAAGAGACCCAGTACTTC
CDR3 protein: CASSLQKETQYF

J gene: TRBJ1-2
D gene: NA
V gene: TRBV5-4
clone size: NA
CDR3 DNA: TGTGCCAGCAGCTTTCTTGAGGACCACAAGGCCCTTTGGGGCTACACCTTC
CDR3 protein: CASSFLEDHKALWGYTF

J gene: TRBJ1-3
D gene: NA
V gene: TRBV7-2
clone size: few
CDR3 DNA: TGTGCCAGCAGCCCCGGACTCGGTCTTGACACCATATATTTT
CDR3 protein: CASSPGLGLDTIYF

J gene: TRBJ1-5
D gene: NA
V gene: TRBV7-2
clone size: many
CDR3 DNA: TGTGCCAGCAGTTTGTACGCGAGCAATCAGCCCCAGCATTTT
CDR3 protein: CASSLYASNQPQHF

J gene: TRBJ2-7
D gene: NA
V gene: TRBV27
clone size: NA
CDR3 DNA: TGTGCCAGCAGTCCCCACTTGGAGCCGAATTACGAGCAGTACTTC
CDR3 protein: CASSPHLEPNYEQYF

J gene: TRBJ2-7
D gene: TRBD2
V gene: TRBV7-2
clone size: few
CDR3 DNA: TGTGCCAGCAGCTTAGATGTGGGGGGGTACGAGCAGTACTTC
CDR3 protein: CASSLDVGGYEQYF

J gene: TRBJ2-1
D gene: NA
V gene: TRBV20-1
clone size: NA
CDR3 DNA: TGCAGGCTCAGCCTGGGGGGTGCCTACAATGAGCAGTTCTTC
CDR3 protein: CRLSLGGAYNEQFF

J gene: TRBJ1-4
D gene: NA
V gene: TRBV7-2
clone size: many
CDR3 DNA: TGTGCCAGCAGCTCCTCGGACACCGGCGGGAAACTGTTTTTT
CDR3 protein: CASSSSDTGGKLFF

J gene: TRBJ1-5
D gene: NA
V gene: TRBV20-1
clone size: NA
CDR3 DNA: TGCAGTGCTCCCCGAGCGGGGGTGAGCAATCAGCCCCAGCATTTT
CDR3 protein: CSAPRAGVSNQPQHF

J gene: TRBJ2-4
D gene: NA
V gene: TRBV6-6
clone size: NA
CDR3 DNA: TGTGCCAGCAGCGGCACAGTGGGGATCCCCAAAAACATTCAGTACTTC
CDR3 protein: CASSGTVGIPKNIQYF

J gene: TRBJ1-5
D gene: NA
V gene: TRBV6-2/TRBV6-3
clone size: NA
CDR3 DNA: TGTGCCAGCAGAAAAACGGCGATTAGCAATCAGCCCCAGCATTTT
CDR3 protein: CASRKTAISNQPQHF

J gene: TRBJ2-1
D gene: NA
V gene: TRBV2
clone size: NA
CDR3 DNA: TGTGCCAGCAATGGGGAGCCCACTGAGCAGTTCTTC
CDR3 protein: CASNGEPTEQFF

J gene: TRBJ1-1
D gene: NA
V gene: TRBV5-4
clone size: NA
CDR3 DNA: TGTGCCAGCAGCCCGGGGGGGGTGGGGACTGAAGCTTTCTTT
CDR3 protein: CASSPGGVGTEAFF

J gene: TRBJ1-5
D gene: NA
V gene: TRBV6-5
clone size: NA
CDR3 DNA: TGTGCCACCCGCGAGGCAGGGCAGCGTCAGCCCCAGCATTTT
CDR3 protein: CATREAGQRQPQHF

J gene: TRBJ2-1
D gene: TRBD1
V gene: TRBV11-3
clone size: NA
CDR3 DNA: TGTGCCAGCAGTCGGACAGGGAGCTCCTACAATGAGCAGTTCTTC
CDR3 protein: CASSRTGSSYNEQFF

J gene: TRBJ1-3
D gene: TRBD1
V gene: TRBV15
clone size: NA
CDR3 DNA: TGTGCCACCAGCAGAGGACAGGGGGCGCGGGGAAACACCATATATTTT
CDR3 protein: CATSRGQGARGNTIYF

J gene: TRBJ1-3
D gene: TRBD1
V gene: TRBV12-5
clone size: NA
CDR3 DNA: TGTGCTAGTGGCCAACAGGGGGGCGGAAACACCATATATTTT
CDR3 protein: CASGQQGGGNTIYF

J gene: TRBJ1-2
D gene: NA
V gene: TRBV7-8
clone size: few
CDR3 DNA: TGTGCCAGCAGCTTAGGAGGGGACGGGGTCTATGGCTACACCTTC
CDR3 protein: CASSLGGDGVYGYTF

J gene: TRBJ2-7
D gene: NA
V gene: TRBV4-1
clone size: NA
CDR3 DNA: TGCGCCAGCAGCCAAGAAATCACCCTCGACGAGCAGTACTTC
CDR3 protein: CASSQEITLDEQYF

J gene: TRBJ2-3
D gene: NA
V gene: TRBV27
clone size: few
CDR3 DNA: TGTGCCAGCTCCCCGACCCAAATCGCGCTCTGGGATACGCAGTATTTT
CDR3 protein: CASSPTQIALWDTQYF

J gene: TRBJ2-1
D gene: NA
V gene: TRBV28
clone size: NA
CDR3 DNA: TGTGCCAGCACCACAGAGGTAGAGTACAATGAGCAGTTCTTC
CDR3 protein: CASTTEVEYNEQFF

J gene: TRBJ2-2
D gene: NA
V gene: TRBV27
clone size: once
CDR3 DNA: TGTGCCACCAGACGGGCAGGGGCCGACGGGGAGCTGTTTTTT
CDR3 protein: CATRRAGADGELFF

J gene: TRBJ2-4
D gene: NA
V gene: TRBV7-2
clone size: NA
CDR3 DNA: TGTGCCAGCAGCAAGCCCCCTTCAGGCATTCAGTACTTC
CDR3 protein: CASSKPPSGIQYF

J gene: TRBJ2-7
D gene: NA
V gene: TRBV20-1
clone size: NA
CDR3 DNA: TGCAGTGCTAGAGATAAGGACTTCCCCTACGAGCAGTACTTC
CDR3 protein: CSARDKDFPYEQYF

J gene: TRBJ2-1
D gene: NA
V gene: TRBV23-1
clone size: once
CDR3 DNA: TGCGCCAGCAGTCATGGAGCTGGACAGCCTGATGAGTTCTTC
CDR3 protein: CASSHGAGQPDEFF

J gene: TRBJ2-1
D gene: TRBD1
V gene: TRBV20-1
clone size: NA
CDR3 DNA: TGCAGTGCTAGAGGGGCCAGGGGGCGCCGGAATGAGCAGTTCTTC
CDR3 protein: CSARGARGRRNEQFF

J gene: TRBJ2-3
D gene: NA
V gene: TRBV7-2
clone size: NA
CDR3 DNA: TGTGCCAGCAGCTTAGGCGGGGACTCCCCCACAGATACGCAGTATTTT
CDR3 protein: CASSLGGDSPTDTQYF

J gene: TRBJ2-1
D gene: NA
V gene: TRBV18
clone size: few
CDR3 DNA: TGTGCCAGCTCACCAATGCCAGGGATGGAGATTGGTCTGTTCTTC
CDR3 protein: CASSPMPGMEIGLFF

J gene: TRBJ1-5
D gene: NA
V gene: TRBV20-1
clone size: NA
CDR3 DNA: TGCAGTGCTGCTGGCGGCCAGCCCCAGCATTTT
CDR3 protein: CSAAGGQPQHF

J gene: TRBJ1-5
D gene: NA
V gene: TRBV2
clone size: NA
CDR3 DNA: TGTGCCAGCAGTGCCGACCTCGTAGGGTATAGCAATCAGCCCCAGCATTTT
CDR3 protein: CASSADLVGYSNQPQHF

J gene: TRBJ2-5
D gene: TRBD2
V gene: TRBV20-1
clone size: NA
CDR3 DNA: TGCAGTGCTAGAGGGCGGGGGGGAATAGTGGAGACCCAGTACTTC
CDR3 protein: CSARGRGGIVETQYF

J gene: TRBJ2-1
D gene: NA
V gene: TRBV20-1
clone size: few
CDR3 DNA: TGCAGTGCTAGAGGGACCACGACCTACAATGAGCAGTTCTTC
CDR3 protein: CSARGTTTYNEQFF

J gene: TRBJ2-3
D gene: TRBD1
V gene: TRBV10-3
clone size: NA
CDR3 DNA: TGTGCCATCAGAACGGGACAGGAACCCACAGATACGCAGTATTTT
CDR3 protein: CAIRTGQEPTDTQYF

J gene: TRBJ1-5
D gene: TRBD1
V gene: TRBV20-1
clone size: once
CDR3 DNA: TGCAGTGCTAGGGAGACAGGGGGCAATCAGCCCCAGCATTTT
CDR3 protein: CSARETGGNQPQHF

J gene: TRBJ1-3
D gene: NA
V gene: TRBV29-1
clone size: few
CDR3 DNA: TGCAGCGTTCAGGGAGCTGGAAACACCATATATTTT
CDR3 protein: CSVQGAGNTIYF

J gene: TRBJ2-3
D gene: TRBD2
V gene: TRBV7-9
clone size: NA
CDR3 DNA: TGTGCCAGCAGACCGACAACGCGGGGGGGCCGAGGCACAGATACGCAGTATTTT
CDR3 protein: CASRPTTRGGRGTDTQYF

J gene: TRBJ1-1
D gene: NA
V gene: TRBV6-6
clone size: NA
CDR3 DNA: TGTGCCAGCGGGTTGGGAGGGAAGGTTGATGAAGCTTTCTTT
CDR3 protein: CASGLGGKVDEAFF

J gene: TRBJ1-5
D gene: NA
V gene: TRBV28
clone size: NA
CDR3 DNA: TGTGCCAGCACCAATCGCCCCCGGCAGCCCCAGCATTTT
CDR3 protein: CASTNRPRQPQHF

J gene: TRBJ2-7
D gene: NA
V gene: TRBV4-1
clone size: NA
CDR3 DNA: TGCGCCAGCAGCCAAGATATGCCTTACGAGCAGTACTTC
CDR3 protein: CASSQDMPYEQYF

J gene: TRBJ1-5
D gene: NA
V gene: TRBV6-6
clone size: NA
CDR3 DNA: TGTGCCAGCAGTTACTCGAACGGGGGCGGTCCCGATCAGCCCCAGCATTTT
CDR3 protein: CASSYSNGGGPDQPQHF

J gene: TRBJ2-3
D gene: NA
V gene: TRBV7-8
clone size: NA
CDR3 DNA: TGTGCCAGCAGCTTAATCAGCTTCGATACGCAGTATTTT
CDR3 protein: CASSLISFDTQYF

J gene: TRBJ2-3
D gene: TRBD2
V gene: TRBV7-2
clone size: many
CDR3 DNA: TGTGCCAGCAGCGGGACCTGGAGCGGGGGGGCGGGCACAGATACGCAGTATTTT
CDR3 protein: CASSGTWSGGAGTDTQYF

J gene: TRBJ2-5
D gene: NA
V gene: TRBV2
clone size: few
CDR3 DNA: TGTGCCAGCAGTGCGTGGAGGGGAGAGACCCAGTACTTC
CDR3 protein: CASSAWRGETQYF

J gene: TRBJ2-5
D gene: TRBD2
V gene: TRBV5-4
clone size: NA
CDR3 DNA: TGTGCCAGCAGCACCTTCGGGAGGGCACGGACCCAGTACTTC
CDR3 protein: CASSTFGRARTQYF

J gene: TRBJ1-3
D gene: NA
V gene: TRBV7-4
clone size: NA
CDR3 DNA: TGTGCCAGCAGCTTATGGACCGGAAACACCATATATTTT
CDR3 protein: CASSLWTGNTIYF

J gene: TRBJ2-3
D gene: TRBD2
V gene: TRBV18
clone size: NA
CDR3 DNA: TGTGCCAGCTCACCCCGAGCGGGGGGCATCACAGATACGCAGTATTTT
CDR3 protein: CASSPRAGGITDTQYF

J gene: TRBJ2-3
D gene: NA
V gene: TRBV7-9
clone size: NA
CDR3 DNA: TGTGCCAGCAGCTTGGCCAGCGGGCGTACCCCGGATACGCAGTATTTT
CDR3 protein: CASSLASGRTPDTQYF

J gene: TRBJ1-3
D gene: NA
V gene: TRBV20-1
clone size: NA
CDR3 DNA: TGCAGTGCTAGAGAGAGAAACACCATATATTTT
CDR3 protein: CSARERNTIYF

J gene: TRBJ2-2
D gene: NA
V gene: TRBV7-2
clone size: many
CDR3 DNA: TGTGCCAGCAGCTTAACAGCGGCCGGGGAGCTGTTTTTT
CDR3 protein: CASSLTAAGELFF

J gene: TRBJ1-1
D gene: TRBD1
V gene: TRBV6-1
clone size: few
CDR3 DNA: TGTGCCAGCACCAAGACAGGGGCGGCCACTGAAGCTTTCTTT
CDR3 protein: CASTKTGAATEAFF

J gene: TRBJ2-5
D gene: TRBD1
V gene: TRBV7-8
clone size: few
CDR3 DNA: TGTGCCAGCAGCAGACGCCGGACAGGTCGACAAGAGACCCAGTACTTC
CDR3 protein: CASSRRRTGRQETQYF

J gene: TRBJ1-2
D gene: NA
V gene: TRBV12-3/TRBV12-4
clone size: NA
CDR3 DNA: TGTGCCAGCAGTTTACCAGGAACTTATGGCTACACCTTC
CDR3 protein: CASSLPGTYGYTF

J gene: TRBJ1-2
D gene: NA
V gene: TRBV6-2/TRBV6-3
clone size: NA
CDR3 DNA: TGTGCCAGCAGTTACCCCGGCGGGATGGCAGGGGTCGGGTATGGCTACACCTTC
CDR3 protein: CASSYPGGMAGVGYGYTF

J gene: TRBJ1-1
D gene: NA
V gene: TRBV15
clone size: NA
CDR3 DNA: TGTGCCACCAGGAAGGGGCGACCTTCGAACACTGAAGCTTTCTTT
CDR3 protein: CATRKGRPSNTEAFF

J gene: TRBJ2-5
D gene: TRBD2
V gene: TRBV6-6
clone size: NA
CDR3 DNA: TGTGCCAGCAGTTACGTGGGACGGACTAGAGGAGAGACCCAGTACTTC
CDR3 protein: CASSYVGRTRGETQYF

J gene: TRBJ2-7
D gene: NA
V gene: TRBV28
clone size: NA
CDR3 DNA: TGTGCCAGCAGCCCTTCCCGCGAGCAGTACTTC
CDR3 protein: CASSPSREQYF